Presented here are 30 T cell receptor beta chains from one specimen sequenced in a study of beta chain features in type 1 diabetes. Broader study findings: Across all four CD4+ subsets, people with type 1 diabetes showed modestly shorter TCRB CDR3s.

The antigens for these receptors are not known. Expressed TCRB transcripts got sequenced, as all isolated RNA was reverse transcribed. Assay: immunoSEQ multiplex PCR; the TCRdb copy retains only in-frame clones and omits some. The sample consists of 100,000 to 150,000 clones, 15% to 20% of them appearing once. Specimen: central memory CD4+ T cells from blood. These receptor sequences come from a man younger than 35 with type 1 diabetes.

There are a few counts of this clone. The rearrangement uses TRBV7-9 and TRBJ1-1, with D unclear. In germline, CDR1 is SEHNR, CDR2 FQNEAQ (reference sequence). The CDR3 length is 11 residues. Trimming removed 5 bases from V and 4 bases from J, with 5 bases in between. In nucleotides, the CDR3 is TGTGCCAGCAGCCGAATCACTGAAGCTTTCTTT. As protein: CASSRITEAFF.

J is TRBJ2-5 and V is TRBV2; unclear D gene. The CDR3 is made up of 13 amino acids. From germline, CDR1 is SNHLY and CDR2 FYNNEI. V was clipped by 9 bases and J by 4 bases, with 15 bases between them. The CDR3 region has the DNA TGTGCCAGAACTTCGGGTACCGCAGAGACCCAGTACTTC. It yields the protein CARTSGTAETQYF.

This clone was found a few times. This chain joins TRBV29-1 and TRBJ1-1; 10 bases align to TRBD1. The J segment lost 5 bases and the V segment lost 4 bases, leaving 7 bases of the junction unmatched. The CDR3 has 14 amino acids. Germline V CDR1 and CDR2: SQVTM, ANQGSEA. CDR3 protein: CSVVRDRGPTEAFF. In nucleotides, the CDR3 is TGCAGCGTTGTCCGCGACAGGGGGCCGACTGAAGCTTTCTTT.

Ten or more counts support this clone. The chain employs TRBV27 and TRBJ2-6; 7 bases line up with TRBD1. Germline CDR1 is MNHEY and CDR2 is SMNVEV (reference sequence). The CDR3 contains 15 residues. V shed 6 bases and J 1 base; nucleotides not matched to a gene: 3. The CDR3: CASSTDRSGANVLTF. The CDR3 coding sequence is TGTGCCAGCAGCACGGACAGGTCTGGGGCCAACGTCCTGACTTTC. Full variable domain (outside the CDR3, taken from reference TRBV27 and TRBJ2-6): EAQVTQNPRYLITVTGKKLTVTCSQNMNHEYMSWYRQDPGLGLRQIYYSMNVEVTDKGDVPEGYKVSRKEKRNFPLILESPSPNQTSLYFCASSTDRSGANVLTFGAGSRLTVL.

The rearrangement uses TRBV14 and TRBJ2-1; 9 bases are shared with TRBD2. This CDR3 is 16 amino acids long. Germline CDR1 and CDR2: SGHDN and FVKESK. J was trimmed by 7 bases and V by 5 bases; bases with no gene match: 12. The CDR3 spells CASSFPGTSLGNEQFF. For the CDR3, the DNA is TGTGCCAGCAGCTTCCCCGGGACTAGCCTCGGGAATGAGCAGTTCTTC.

This clone has a count of ten or more. This rearrangement joins TRBV4-3 to TRBJ2-3; D assignment may be TRBD1 or TRBD2 (5 bases each). Germline V gene lookup returns CDR1 LGHNA and CDR2 YSLEER. Deletions cut 4 bases from V and 4 bases from J, with 15 bases between. The CDR3 loop spans 15 amino acids. The CDR3 loop reads CASSLGPPQSDTQYF. CDR3 in DNA: TGCGCCAGCAGCCTGGGACCCCCGCAGTCAGATACGCAGTATTTT.

This clone has only a few counts. This chain uses TRBV29-1 with TRBJ1-2; D is ambiguous. The germline V and J ends were trimmed by 7 bases and 1 base, with 13 bases remaining between them. Germline lookup yields CDR1 SQVTM and CDR2 ANQGSEA. The CDR3 runs 13 residues. This CDR3 is CSASATSNYGYTF. CDR3 sequence (DNA): TGCAGCGCCTCAGCCACAAGTAACTATGGCTACACCTTC.

This clone was detected a few times. CDR3 sequence reads: CAWRAEGGETQYF. The DNA of the CDR3 is TGTGCCTGGAGGGCAGAGGGAGGGGAGACCCAGTACTTC. V gene TRBV30 combines with J gene TRBJ2-5, with TRBD2 matching over 7 bases. Germline CDR1 reads GTSNPN; CDR2 reads SVGIG (reference sequence). The CDR3 has 13 amino acids. V trimming: 3 bases; J trimming: 5 bases; junction bases outside the gene matches: 6.

The chain is built from TRBV29-1 and TRBJ2-6; TRBD1 aligns across 7 bases. CDR3 size: 13 residues. The V gene's germline CDR1 is SQVTM and CDR2 ANQGSEA. V was pared by 6 bases and J by 4 bases, with 3 bases of the junction left unmatched. Written as DNA, the CDR3 is TGCAGCGTCACAGGGGTCGGGGCCAACGTCCTGACTTTC. Protein sequence: CSVTGVGANVLTF. The variable domain in full, with the rest retrieved from reference TRBV29-1 and TRBJ2-6, is SAVISQKPSRDICQRGTSLTIQCQVDSQVTMMFWYRQQPGQSLTLIATANQGSEATYESGFVIDKFPISRPNLTFSTLTVSNMSPEDSSIYLCSVTGVGANVLTFGAGSRLTVL.

The chain is built from TRBV7-9 and TRBJ2-6, with TRBD1 matching over 8 bases. Trimming removed 5 bases from V and 4 bases from J; junction bases left unmatched: 10. The length of the CDR3 is 17 residues. Germline lookup yields CDR1 SEHNR and CDR2 FQNEAQ (reference sequence). The chain's CDR3 is CASSPQGDLWGANVLTF. CDR3 in DNA: TGTGCCAGCAGCCCACAGGGGGATCTGTGGGGGGCCAACGTCCTGACTTTC.

The rearrangement joins TRBV15 to TRBJ2-3, with 7 bases that match TRBD2. Losses at the gene ends were 0 bases for V and 4 bases for J; bases not matched to a gene: 7. CDR3 length: 16 amino acids. The germline V gene encodes CDR1 LNHNV and CDR2 YYDKDF (reference sequence). CDR3 in amino acids: CATSRDPTSRSDTQYF. The DNA for the CDR3 is TGTGCCACCAGCAGAGATCCGACTAGCAGGTCAGATACGCAGTATTTT.

This clone was counted a few times. This sequence joins TRBV20-1 and TRBJ2-5; maybe TRBD2 (6 bases). Germline V gene lookup returns CDR1 DFQATT and CDR2 SNEGSKA (reference sequence). This CDR3 region has 11 residues. The CDR3 DNA is TGCAGCTCGGGGGTAGGCGAGACCCAGTACTTC. This sequence encodes CSSGVGETQYF.

The genes are TRBV5-1 and TRBJ2-3; no firm D call. The length of the CDR3 is 14 residues. Germline V lookup: CDR1 SGHRS, CDR2 YFSETQ. Trimming removed 4 bases at V and 6 bases at J, with 15 bases between. For the CDR3, the DNA is TGCGCCAGCAGCGATACCGACTGGATTGATACGCAGTATTTT. It specifies CASSDTDWIDTQYF.

This rearrangement joins TRBV9 to TRBJ1-6; no clear D gene. V shed 0 bases and J shed 16 bases, with 14 bases lying between them. This CDR3 is built from 13 residues. Germline values: CDR1 SGDLS, CDR2 YYNGEE. CDR3: CASSVGVGRHLHF. The CDR3, as DNA: TGTGCCAGCAGCGTAGGGGTAGGGCGCCATCTCCACTTT.

The chain joins TRBV5-1 to TRBJ2-1, with D maybe TRBD2 (5 bases). Germline loops: CDR1 SGHRS, CDR2 YFSETQ. This CDR3 comprises 16 residues. The V and J ends lost 0 bases and 7 bases respectively, with 17 bases between them. CDR3 nucleotides: TGCGCCAGCAGCTTGGAGGGCCCTAAGAGGGAGAATGAGCAGTTCTTC. Amino acid sequence: CASSLEGPKRENEQFF.

This clone was counted a few times. V usage is TRBV29-1 and J usage is TRBJ2-3; D is possibly TRBD2 (5 bases). V lost 4 bases, J lost 0 bases, and 11 bases lay in between. The germline V gene has CDR1 SQVTM and CDR2 ANQGSEA. CDR3 length equals 14 residues. This CDR3 is CSVGTRTSTDTQYF. For the CDR3, the DNA is TGCAGCGTTGGTACTAGGACTAGCACAGATACGCAGTATTTT.

This clone appeared a few times. The chain employs TRBV6-1 and TRBJ2-1, with D possibly matching TRBD1 (6 bases). Trimming left V 4 bases short and J 9 bases short, with 7 bases between. Germline-derived CDR1 and CDR2 are MNHNS and SASEGT. CDR3 length: 11 amino acids. The CDR3: CASSVRGEQFF. In nucleotides, the CDR3 is TGTGCCAGCAGTGTCAGGGGTGAGCAGTTCTTC.

This clone was found a few times. The chain has TRBV5-4 and TRBJ1-5; 9 bases are a match to TRBD1. Per the germline V gene, CDR1 is SGHNT and CDR2 is YYREEE (reference sequence). The CDR3 has 15 residues. V was pared by 5 bases and J by 3 bases, with 6 bases of the junction left unmatched. CDR3 sequence (DNA): TGTGCCAGCAGTCTAGACAGGGGGACCAATCAGCCCCAGCATTTT. Translating it yields CASSLDRGTNQPQHF.

The gene calls are TRBV29-1 and TRBJ2-3, with TRBD2 matching 12 bases. The CDR3 runs to 14 residues. Looked up from germline, CDR1 is SQVTM and CDR2 is ANQGSEA. J gave up 6 bases and V 6 bases, and 7 bases lay outside the gene matches. Here the CDR3 DNA reads TGCAGCGTCGCGACTAGCGGGAGTAGGGATACGCAGTATTTT. This encodes CSVATSGSRDTQYF.

This clone was picked up a small number of times. The V and J genes are TRBV2 and TRBJ1-2, with 9 bases identical to TRBD1. The CDR3 extends over 16 amino acids. The V gene's germline CDR1 is SNHLY and CDR2 FYNNEI. CDR3 sequence (DNA): TGTGCAGACGCCCAAAAGGGGACAGGGTTTGACTATGGCTACACCTTC. This translates into CADAQKGTGFDYGYTF.

This clone was counted a few times. The chain couples TRBV23-1 to TRBJ2-6; unclear D gene. TRBV23-1 is marked as an open reading frame, function uncertain. CDR3 size: 15 residues. The V and J ends lost 1 base and 0 bases respectively, with 4 bases between them. CDR3 DNA: TGCGCCAGCAGTCAATGGAGCTCTGGGGCCAACGTCCTGACTTTC. Translating gives CASSQWSSGANVLTF.

In its sample, this clone was seen a few times. The V and J genes are TRBV2 and TRBJ2-1; 7 bases are a match to TRBD2. The CDR3 runs 12 residues. J gave up 15 bases and V 10 bases, and 15 bases lay outside the gene matches. Germline V CDR1 and CDR2: SNHLY, FYNNEI. The CDR3 DNA is TGTGCCACATCGCGACTAGCCTCCATAGGGTTCTTC. This gives the protein CATSRLASIGFF.

This clone was counted between two and nine times. This specimen includes other DNA sequences encoding the same CDR3. The chain joins TRBV7-9 to TRBJ1-6; no definite D call. CDR1 and CDR2 from the germline V gene are SEHNR and FQNEAQ (reference sequence). The ends were cut back, 1 base at V and 7 bases at J, with 5 bases in the middle. The CDR3 is made up of 13 amino acids. Written as DNA, the CDR3 is TGTGCCAGCAGCTTAGTGGGAAATTCACCCCTCCACTTT. Protein sequence: CASSLVGNSPLHF. The full variable domain, its missing parts supplied by reference TRBV7-9 and TRBJ1-6, is DTGVSQNPRHKITKRGQNVTFRCDPISEHNRLYWYRQTLGQGPEFLTYFQNEAQLEKSRLLSDRFSAERPKGSFSTLEIQRTEQGDSAMYLCASSLVGNSPLHFGNGTRLTVT.

This clone appeared a few times. This chain joins TRBV20-1 and TRBJ2-1; D ambiguous. V was shortened by 6 bases and J by 10 bases, with 13 bases between the two germline ends. Germline V gene data show CDR1 as DFQATT and CDR2 as SNEGSKA (reference sequence). The CDR3 has 11 residues. The CDR3 loop reads CSAGWFLEQFF. CDR3 coding DNA: TGCAGTGCGGGCTGGTTTTTGGAGCAGTTCTTC.

The chain links TRBV10-1 to TRBJ2-1, with no clear D. The CDR3 sequence is 15 residues long. V lost 10 bases and J lost 0, with 16 bases in between. Germline CDR1 is WNHNN and CDR2 is SYGVQD (reference sequence). The CDR3 sequence is CATSGGPSSYNEQFF. Here the CDR3 DNA reads TGCGCCACCTCCGGCGGCCCGAGCTCCTACAATGAGCAGTTCTTC.

This clone has just a few counts. J is TRBJ2-7 and V is TRBV30, with TRBD1 matching 11 bases. The germline gives CDR1 GTSNPN, CDR2 SVGIG (reference sequence). This CDR3 is built from 16 residues. V lost 0 bases and J lost 2; bases outside the gene matches: 6. CDR3 nucleotide sequence: TGTGCCTGGAGTGTCGGACCGGGACAGGGGGCCTACGAGCAGTACTTC. Translating gives CAWSVGPGQGAYEQYF.

CDR3 nucleotide sequence: TGTGCCAGCAGCTTAGCGGTGGAGAACACTGAAGCTTTCTTT. As protein: CASSLAVENTEAFF. The chain uses TRBV7-9 and TRBJ1-1; no definite D call. Trimming left V 0 bases short and J 1 base short, with 6 bases between. Per germline, CDR1 SEHNR and CDR2 FQNEAQ (reference sequence). This CDR3 contains 14 residues.

This chain uses TRBV9 with TRBJ1-1; the D is unclear. The CDR3 spans 13 residues. The V end was cut by 7 bases, the J end by 2 bases, with 12 bases between. Germline V gene data show CDR1 as SGDLS and CDR2 as YYNGEE. The CDR3 loop reads CASGREGNTEAFF. The CDR3, as DNA: TGTGCCAGCGGCCGGGAGGGAAACACTGAAGCTTTCTTT.

In this sample, this clone turned up once. This rearrangement joins TRBV5-1 to TRBJ2-5; possible D gene TRBD1, 5 bases. Trimming shortened V by 0 bases and J by 3 bases, and 9 bases separated the two germline ends. The germline V gene has CDR1 SGHRS and CDR2 YFSETQ. The CDR3 sequence is 14 residues long. The CDR3 DNA is TGCGCCAGCAGCTTGGGCCGCAGGGAAGAGACCCAGTACTTC. It yields the protein CASSLGRREETQYF.

This clone was seen more than once but under ten times. This chain links TRBV7-2 with TRBJ1-1; no clear D. V was shortened by 6 bases and J by 0 bases, with 8 bases between the two germline ends. Germline lookup yields CDR1 SGHTA and CDR2 FQGNSA. This CDR3 contains 13 residues. Here the CDR3 reads CASRVHMNTEAFF. Written as DNA, the CDR3 is TGTGCCAGCAGGGTTCACATGAACACTGAAGCTTTCTTT.